These 5 T cell receptor beta chains share one sample of origin, sequenced in a study of technical replicates of blood from a handful of donors. The assay was immunoSEQ multiplex PCR, and TCRdb's table has in-frame clones only and misses some. Found here are about 73,000 clones, 93% of them singletons; the top ten hold about 0.26%. Sample: T cells isolated from PBMCs. The origin of the receptors is a human donor in good health.

This clone has only one observation. V usage is TRBV6-5 and J usage is TRBJ1-1, with TRBD1 as a possible D gene (5 bases). Germline assignment: CDR1 MNHEY and CDR2 SVGAGI. V was cut by 6 bases and J by 1 base, with 12 bases left in between. This CDR3 spans 14 amino acids. The CDR3 DNA follows: TGTGCCAGCAGAATAATTACAGGGAACACTGAAGCTTTCTTT. Translating gives CASRIITGNTEAFF.

The CDR3 region is CASSVYRGSYNEQFF. The CDR3 DNA reads as TGTGCCAGCAGCGTTTACAGGGGGTCCTACAATGAGCAGTTCTTC. V is TRBV9 and J is TRBJ2-1, with 8 bases fitting TRBD1. This CDR3 has 15 residues. With V trimmed by 2 bases and J by 1 base, 2 bases remained unmatched. Germline CDR1 SGDLS, CDR2 YYNGEE.

V and J are TRBV14 and TRBJ1-1, with unresolved D. The CDR3 loop spans 14 amino acids. CDR1 is SGHDN and CDR2 is FVKESK in the germline V gene. V lost 9 bases and J lost 2, with 16 bases in between. Here the CDR3 reads CASCLGRRNTEAFF. In DNA form, the CDR3 reads TGTGCCAGTTGCCTTGGGCGCAGAAACACTGAAGCTTTCTTT.

The chain is built from TRBV1 and TRBJ2-5; the DNA was not compared with TRBD2, the D call given in the table. TRBV1 has pseudogene status. This CDR3 has 17 amino acids. CDR3 in DNA: TGCACCAGCAGCCAAGCCCCCGGGACTAGCATAGGTGAGACCCAGTACTTC. This translates into CTSSQAPGTSIGETQYF.

The chain employs TRBV5-6 and TRBJ2-2, with D possibly being TRBD2 (6 bases). The V gene lost 6 bases and the J gene lost 3 bases, with 18 bases spanning the gap. In germline, CDR1 is SGHDT, CDR2 YYEEEE. CDR3 size: 16 residues. CDR3 in amino acids: CASTRVSSGHTGELFF. The CDR3, as DNA: TGTGCCAGCACCCGAGTAAGTAGCGGTCACACCGGGGAGCTGTTTTTT. The full variable domain, rest sourced from reference TRBV5-6 and TRBJ2-2, is DAGVTQSPTHLIKTRGQQVTLRCSPKSGHDTVSWYQQALGQGPQFIFQYYEEEERQRGNFPDRFSGHQFPNYSSELNVNALLLGDSALYLCASTRVSSGHTGELFFGEGSRLTVL.